The present T cell receptor beta chain was sequenced within a study of cytomegalovirus exposure and HLA in healthy donors. Broader study findings: According to the study, 180 or so TCR beta chains were cytomegalovirus-associated.

A word on this clone: The antigen is undetermined.

The approximately 130-subject validation cohort, separate from the roughly 700-subject first cohort, included the donors. Generated by immunoSEQ multiplex PCR, the TCRdb table keeps only in-frame clones and is missing some. The sample holds 60,000 to 85,000 clones, 94% seen once. The TCR comes from a man between 18 and 29 years old in good health and CMV-seropositive. The sample comprised PBMCs.

The CDR3 loop is CASSARPGQDTQYF. CDR3 coding DNA: TGTGCCAGCTCCGCCCGGCCAGGCCAGGATACGCAGTATTTT. The chain has TRBV18 and TRBJ2-3; no definite D call. Germline values: CDR1 KGHSH, CDR2 LQKENI. The CDR3 is 14 amino acids. Trimming cost V 6 bases and J 6 bases, with 16 bases left between them.